The present T cell receptor (beta chain) was sequenced within a study of identical twins. Notes on the study in general: Compared with unrelated sharing, twin-shared out-of-frame alpha sequences had more low-probability sequences.

TCRdb re-called the 5' RACE reads with MiXCR, one entry per CDR3 protein. The data contain about 490,000 distinct CDR3 sequences, approximately 16% of them singletons. This CDR3 is built from 15 residues. In germline, CDR1 is SEHNR, CDR2 FQNEAQ (reference sequence). Trimming removed 3 bases from V and 1 base from J, with 11 bases in between. Only a few counts were recorded for this clonotype. As yet, its antigen is unknown. In addition, the sample was reused for a study of yellow fever vaccine responses in identical twins. That investigation notes: Twin vaccine T cell responses reportedly seemed partly convergent, partly personalized.

The sequenced sample was CD4+ T cells sorted from blood. The receptor comes from a woman aged 18-29 years in good health. The chain uses TRBV7-9 and TRBJ2-3; D uncertain. The CDR3 region is CASSLFVEGTDTQYF. The CDR3 DNA reads TGTGCCAGCAGCTTGTTCGTAGAGGGCACAGATACGCAGTATTTT.